The entry below describes one T cell receptor beta chain. The antigen is undetermined. This sample stems from a study of T cell responses to AZD1222 COVID-19 vaccine. The overall study: Pooled in the analysis were second doses at about 4 or about 12 weeks.

TCRdb keeps only in-frame clones here, not all; method: immunoSEQ multiplex PCR. The data hold approximately 70,000 clones, with 65% to 85% observed a single time. Trimming removed 5 bases at V and 1 base at J, with 17 bases between. The length of the CDR3 is 16 residues. Germline CDR1 MNHEY, CDR2 SMNVEV (reference sequence). Study conclusions and caveats: Regions left unmutated in variants are reportedly the target of nearly half of spike-specific TCRs. Along spike, vaccine-associated CD4 TCRs were found throughout, with dominance at 160-218 and 743-854. Donor demographics were predominantly white British with a female majority; clonal diversity may be underestimated.

The source was peripheral blood, collected on day 0 of AZD1222 vaccination. V gene TRBV27 combines with J gene TRBJ1-1; D perhaps matches TRBD1 (5 bases). This clonotype was obtained from an adult in good health. The CDR3: CASSTYMGQGNTEAFF. DNA of the CDR3: TGTGCCAGCAGTACCTATATGGGGCAGGGGAACACTGAAGCTTTCTTT.